These T cell receptor beta chains were read from a single sample in a study of blood T cell repertoires in COVID-19. Data came from immunoSEQ multiplex PCR; TCRdb stores just in-frame clones and leaves some out. The table has some 26,000 clones, about 90% seen once. Sequenced sample: peripheral blood. The origin of the receptors is a woman aged 45-65 years with active COVID-19. Each CDR3 is given with its conserved first and last residue.

v_call	cdr3_aa
TRBV5-6	CASSLPGVHGELFF
TRBV6-5	CASSPGTASGNTIYF
TRBV19	CASGQGSSYEQYF
TRBV24-1	CATSDPQGPSDTQYF
TRBV10-3	CAISSSGGTTNYGYTF
TRBV19	CASSIAGLLTDTQYF
TRBV28	CASSTGMNYGYTF
TRBV18	CASSPQVSGNTEAFF
TRBV9	CASSVIAQGDVLTF
TRBV30	CAWSVTGSPWEQYF
TRBV29-1	CASSLGQGANGELFF
TRBV3-1/TRBV3-2	CASSQVPRGYNEQFF
TRBV2	CASRQSTGSNSPLHF
TRBV5-4	CASRTPGLAGGPPVF
TRBV9	CASSVSTSGTGELFF
TRBV18	CASSPLRGAKGSPLHF
TRBV2	CASSVTGVPGELFF
TRBV5-6	CASSFGQGLETQYF
TRBV7-2	CASSLVPSGAQETQYF
TRBV6-5	CASVSGLAIINEQFF
TRBV4-2	CASSQEPRDRGNYGYTF
TRBV27	CASRPGTPNYEQYF
TRBV6-6	CASTSTGGEQYF
TRBV5-1	CASSRTGGSGETQYF
TRBV3-1/TRBV3-2	CASSKEQGSNQPQHF
TRBV4-1	CASSRSQGVENYGYTF
TRBV27	CASIALVYLNTGELFF
TRBV5-8	CASSLAGTGLQPQHF
TRBV10-2	CASSESGGTVPYEQYF
TRBV6-5	CASSYSSSGYVTEAFF
TRBV11-2	CASSSSGQNTGELFF
TRBV6-5	CASRRGRGYEQYF
TRBV14	CASRSSGTGGLYEQYF
TRBV7-3	CASSLGFREPQHF
TRBV5-4	CASSSGPQLPHGYTF
TRBV18	CASSSLTGDTQYF
TRBV5-1	CASSQTLAGAYNEQFF
TRBV6-5	CASSYSKARGSYEQYF
TRBV5-4	CASSPRTGVNTEAFF
TRBV19	CASSIDDWSEAFF
TRBV6-2/TRBV6-3	CASSWEGGLYEQYF
TRBV3-1/TRBV3-2	CASSHRTGSTGELFF
TRBV7-8	CASSETDNYGYTF
TRBV19	CASSAQGRSEAFF
TRBV28	CASSPGGRGTGELFF
TRBV6-6	CASSYPGNSNQPQHF
TRBV6-6	CASSLDPPRDYGYTF
TRBV24-1	CATSDHIAYSYNEQFF